One sample yielded the 7 T cell receptor beta chains listed below, sequenced in a study of cytomegalovirus exposure and HLA in healthy donors. Primers included in the PCR were 60 Vbeta and 13 Jbeta primers. The protocol was immunoSEQ multiplex PCR, while the TCRdb copy is restricted to in-frame clones and leaves out a portion. The data show approximately 150,000 clones, around 72% seen once. The sample was PBMCs. The receptors were gathered from a man aged 35-49 years in good health and CMV-seronegative.

The gene calls are TRBV6-1 and TRBJ1-1; no clear D. The CDR3 covers 12 residues. Germline values: CDR1 MNHNS, CDR2 SASEGT. V lost 4 bases to trimming and J lost 5 bases, with 8 bases between them. The chain's CDR3 is CASSVGGTEAFF. The CDR3 coding sequence is TGTGCCAGCAGTGTAGGAGGGACTGAAGCTTTCTTT.

This chain uses TRBV7-2 with TRBJ2-7; 7 bases agree with TRBD1. The CDR3 is 14 residues long. V shed 6 bases, J shed 3 bases, and the junction held 8 bases outside the gene matches. Per germline, CDR1 SGHTA and CDR2 FQGNSA. The CDR3 DNA is TGTGCCAGCAGACGGGACAGAAGATACTACGAGCAGTACTTC. It codes for CASRRDRRYYEQYF.

V usage is TRBV19 and J usage is TRBJ1-1; 8 nucleotides align to TRBD1. Trimming cost V 6 bases and J 6 bases; bases outside gene matches: 6. This CDR3 is 13 amino acids long. Germline V gives CDR1 LNHDA, CDR2 SQIVND (reference sequence). The CDR3 coding sequence is TGTGCCAGTAGGGGACAGGAATGGGCTGAAGCTTTCTTT. It is translated as CASRGQEWAEAFF. Based on the CDR3 plus reference TRBV19 and TRBJ1-1, the full variable domain is DGGITQSPKYLFRKEGQNVTLSCEQNLNHDAMYWYRQDPGQGLRLIYYSQIVNDFQKGDIAEGYSVSREKKESFPLTVTSAQKNPTAFYLCASRGQEWAEAFFGQGTRLTVV.

This clone was found a few times. The V and J genes are TRBV6-5 and TRBJ1-2; D remains unclear. This CDR3 comprises 12 residues. V was shortened by 9 bases and J by 5 bases, with 13 bases between the two germline ends. Germline lookup yields CDR1 MNHEY and CDR2 SVGAGI. The CDR3 here is CASYSKLYGYTF. The DNA for the CDR3 is TGTGCCAGTTACTCGAAGCTGTATGGCTACACCTTC.

In its sample, this clone was seen a few times. The rearrangement uses TRBV19 and TRBJ2-3; possible D gene TRBD1, 7 bases. Germline values: CDR1 LNHDA, CDR2 SQIVND (reference sequence). V was cut by 5 bases and J by 4 bases, with 16 bases left in between. The CDR3 extends over 15 amino acids. In DNA, the CDR3 is TGTGCCAGTAGTGTGATCAGGGGGGCGGCAGATACGCAGTATTTT. Translating it yields CASSVIRGAADTQYF.

The chain recombines TRBV6-5 with TRBJ1-5; D remains unclear. The CDR3 runs 14 residues. V shed 2 bases and J shed 9 bases, with 14 bases lying between them. From germline, CDR1 is MNHEY and CDR2 SVGAGI. CDR3 loop: CASSYGRGMGPQHF. The CDR3 nucleotides are TGTGCCAGCAGTTACGGCCGGGGAATGGGGCCCCAGCATTTT.

This clone was observed a handful of times. The chain joins TRBV28 to TRBJ1-5, with D possibly TRBD1 on 5 matching bases. Trimming cost V 11 bases and J 0 bases, with 26 bases left between them. There are 18 residues in the CDR3. Germline assignment: CDR1 MDHEN and CDR2 SYDVKM. The CDR3 nucleotides are TGTGCCGGACAAGAAGGGTCCCGACAGCAGTATAGCAATCAGCCCCAGCATTTT. Its translation is CAGQEGSRQQYSNQPQHF.